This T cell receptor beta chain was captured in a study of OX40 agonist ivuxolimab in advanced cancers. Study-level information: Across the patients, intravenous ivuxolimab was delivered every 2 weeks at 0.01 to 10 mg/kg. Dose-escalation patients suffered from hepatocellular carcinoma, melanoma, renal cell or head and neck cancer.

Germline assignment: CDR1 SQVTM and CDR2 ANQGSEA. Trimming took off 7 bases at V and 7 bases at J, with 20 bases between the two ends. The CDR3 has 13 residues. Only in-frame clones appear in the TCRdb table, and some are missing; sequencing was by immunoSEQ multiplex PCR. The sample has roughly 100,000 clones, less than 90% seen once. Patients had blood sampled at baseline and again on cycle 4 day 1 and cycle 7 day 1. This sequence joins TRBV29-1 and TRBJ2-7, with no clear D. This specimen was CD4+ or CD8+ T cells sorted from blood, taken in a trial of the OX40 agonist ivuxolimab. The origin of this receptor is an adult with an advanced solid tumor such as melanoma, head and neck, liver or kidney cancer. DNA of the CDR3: TGCAGCGGAATTTCGACCAAATCAACAGAGCAGTACTTC. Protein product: CSGISTKSTEQYF.